The 4 T cell receptor beta chains reported below all come from one sample, sequenced in a study of early T cells in non-severe SARS-CoV-2 infection. Each CDR3 protein gets one entry after TCRdb re-called the 5' RACE reads with MiXCR. The sample lists under 35,000 distinct CDR3 sequences, 9.5% to 10% occurring once. Sequencing was carried out using whole blood. The receptor set was obtained from an adult who was a healthcare worker with PCR-confirmed SARS-CoV-2 infection or an uninfected control (not recorded which).

This clonotype was detected many times. The chain links TRBV6-6 to TRBJ1-4; possibly TRBD1 for D (5 bases). Trimming cost V 5 bases and J 7 bases, with 14 bases left between them. The CDR3 runs to 14 residues. CDR1 and CDR2 (germline): MNHNY, SVGAGI (reference sequence). CDR3 DNA sequence: TGTGCCAGCAGTAGGGGAGGGTTGGGTGAAAAACTGTTTTTT. Translating it yields CASSRGGLGEKLFF.

This clonotype was detected many times. V usage is TRBV20-1 and J usage is TRBJ2-7; 15 positions match TRBD2. The CDR3 is made up of 15 amino acids. The V segment lost 6 bases and the J segment 3 bases; nucleotides outside the gene matches: 6. Germline V gene lookup returns CDR1 DFQATT and CDR2 SNEGSKA (reference sequence). The CDR3 DNA sequence: TGCAGTGCCCCGGGACTAGCGGGGGGCCACTACGAGCAGTACTTC. Translation: CSAPGLAGGHYEQYF.

This chain connects TRBV7-2 to TRBJ2-3; 7 positions match TRBD1. Germline CDR1 reads SGHTA; CDR2 reads FQGNSA. CDR3 length equals 14 residues. V lost 6 bases, J lost 1 base, and 4 bases stayed unmatched. CDR3 coding DNA: TGTGCCAGCAGGTTAACAGGGGGCACAGATACGCAGTATTTT. This translates into CASRLTGGTDTQYF.

This clonotype occurred many times. The chain is built from TRBV19 and TRBJ1-2, with 7 positions matching TRBD1. CDR1 is LNHDA and CDR2 is SQIVND in the germline V gene (reference sequence). The CDR3 has 14 residues. V shed 1 base and J 4 bases; nucleotides not matched to a gene: 3. This CDR3 is CASSIAAGGYGYTF. DNA for the CDR3: TGTGCCAGTAGTATAGCCGCAGGGGGCTATGGCTACACCTTC.